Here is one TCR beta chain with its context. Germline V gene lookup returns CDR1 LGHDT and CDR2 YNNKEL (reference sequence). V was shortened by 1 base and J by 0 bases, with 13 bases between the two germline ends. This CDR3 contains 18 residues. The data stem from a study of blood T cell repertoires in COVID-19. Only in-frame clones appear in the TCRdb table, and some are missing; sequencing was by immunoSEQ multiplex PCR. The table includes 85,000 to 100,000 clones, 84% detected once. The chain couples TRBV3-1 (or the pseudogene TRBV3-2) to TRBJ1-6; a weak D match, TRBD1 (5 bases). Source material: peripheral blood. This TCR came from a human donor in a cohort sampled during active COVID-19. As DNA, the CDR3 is TGTGCCAGCAGCCAAGGAAGGGGCACAAGCTCCTATAATTCACCCCTCCACTTT. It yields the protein CASSQGRGTSSYNSPLHF.